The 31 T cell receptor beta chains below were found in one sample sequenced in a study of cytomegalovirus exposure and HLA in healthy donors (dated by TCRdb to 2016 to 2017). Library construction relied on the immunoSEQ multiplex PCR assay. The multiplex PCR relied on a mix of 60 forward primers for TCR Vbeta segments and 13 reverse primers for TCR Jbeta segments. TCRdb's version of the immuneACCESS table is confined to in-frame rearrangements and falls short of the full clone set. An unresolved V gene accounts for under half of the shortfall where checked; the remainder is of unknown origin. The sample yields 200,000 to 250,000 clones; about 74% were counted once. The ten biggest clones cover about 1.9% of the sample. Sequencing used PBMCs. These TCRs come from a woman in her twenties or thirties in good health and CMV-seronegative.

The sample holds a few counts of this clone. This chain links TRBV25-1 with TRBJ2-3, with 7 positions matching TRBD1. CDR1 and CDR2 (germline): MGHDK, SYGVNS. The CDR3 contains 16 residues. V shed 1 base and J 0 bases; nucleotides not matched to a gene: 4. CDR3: CASSESKTGSTDTQYF. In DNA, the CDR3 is TGTGCCAGCAGTGAATCGAAGACAGGGAGCACAGATACGCAGTATTTT. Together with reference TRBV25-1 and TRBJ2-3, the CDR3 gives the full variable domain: EADIYQTPRYLVIGTGKKITLECSQTMGHDKMYWYQQDPGMELHLIHYSYGVNSTEKGDLSSESTVSRIRTEHFPLTLESARPSHTSQYLCASSESKTGSTDTQYFGPGTRLTVL.

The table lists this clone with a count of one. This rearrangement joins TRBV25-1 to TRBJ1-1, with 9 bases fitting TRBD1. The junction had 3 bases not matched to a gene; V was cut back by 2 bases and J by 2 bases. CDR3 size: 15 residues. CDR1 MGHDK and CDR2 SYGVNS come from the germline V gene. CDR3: CASSEPTGGNTEAFF. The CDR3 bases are TGTGCCAGCAGTGAACCGACAGGGGGAAACACTGAAGCTTTCTTT. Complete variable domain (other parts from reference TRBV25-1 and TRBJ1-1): EADIYQTPRYLVIGTGKKITLECSQTMGHDKMYWYQQDPGMELHLIHYSYGVNSTEKGDLSSESTVSRIRTEHFPLTLESARPSHTSQYLCASSEPTGGNTEAFFGQGTRLTVV.

The CDR3 spells CASSPRLGAAAFF. In DNA form, the CDR3 reads TGTGCCAGCAGTCCACGGCTAGGGGCGGCGGCTTTCTTT. The chain recombines TRBV27 with TRBJ1-1; D is perhaps TRBD1 (5 bases). CDR1 MNHEY and CDR2 SMNVEV come from the germline V gene (reference sequence). This CDR3 has 13 amino acids. Trimming took 5 bases from V and 11 from J, leaving 18 bases between them.

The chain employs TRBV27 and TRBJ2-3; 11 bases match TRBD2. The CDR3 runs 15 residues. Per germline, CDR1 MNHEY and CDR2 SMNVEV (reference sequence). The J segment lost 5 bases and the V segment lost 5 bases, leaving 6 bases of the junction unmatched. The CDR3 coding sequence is TGTGCCAGCAGTATACTAGCGGGAGCAGGAGATACGCAGTATTTT. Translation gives CASSILAGAGDTQYF.

CDR3 protein: CASSLELVGGELFF. The CDR3 bases are TGTGCCAGCAGCTTAGAACTAGTAGGCGGGGAGCTGTTTTTT. The V gene is TRBV11-2, the J gene TRBJ2-2, with D perhaps TRBD2 (5 bases). The V end lost 0 bases, the J end lost 7 bases, and 9 bases lay between the germline ends. The CDR3 runs 14 residues. Germline V CDR1 and CDR2: SGHAT, FQNNGV.

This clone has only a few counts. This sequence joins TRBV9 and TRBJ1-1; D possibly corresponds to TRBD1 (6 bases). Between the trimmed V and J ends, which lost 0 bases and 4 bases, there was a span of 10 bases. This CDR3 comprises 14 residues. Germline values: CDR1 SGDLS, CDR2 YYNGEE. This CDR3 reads CASSVEGVGTEAFF. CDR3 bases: TGTGCCAGCAGCGTAGAGGGGGTTGGCACTGAAGCTTTCTTT.

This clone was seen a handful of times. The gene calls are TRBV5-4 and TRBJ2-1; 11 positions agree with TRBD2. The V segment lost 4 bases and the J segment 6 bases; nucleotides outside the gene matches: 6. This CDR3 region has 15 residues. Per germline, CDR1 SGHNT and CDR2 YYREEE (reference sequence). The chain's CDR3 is CASSKGLAEPNEQFF. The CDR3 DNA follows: TGTGCCAGCAGCAAGGGACTAGCGGAACCCAATGAGCAGTTCTTC.

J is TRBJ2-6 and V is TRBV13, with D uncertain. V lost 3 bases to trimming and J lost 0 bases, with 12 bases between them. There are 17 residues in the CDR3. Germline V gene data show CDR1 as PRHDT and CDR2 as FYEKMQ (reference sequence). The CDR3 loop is CASSFNTHASGANVLTF. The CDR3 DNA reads TGTGCCAGCAGCTTTAACACCCACGCCTCTGGGGCCAACGTCCTGACTTTC.

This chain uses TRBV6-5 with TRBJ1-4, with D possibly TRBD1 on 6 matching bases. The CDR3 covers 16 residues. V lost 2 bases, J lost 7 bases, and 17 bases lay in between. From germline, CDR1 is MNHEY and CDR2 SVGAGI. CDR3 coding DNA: TGTGCCAGCAGTTACGCCGGCCGGCAGGGGTTTGAAAAACTGTTTTTT. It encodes CASSYAGRQGFEKLFF.

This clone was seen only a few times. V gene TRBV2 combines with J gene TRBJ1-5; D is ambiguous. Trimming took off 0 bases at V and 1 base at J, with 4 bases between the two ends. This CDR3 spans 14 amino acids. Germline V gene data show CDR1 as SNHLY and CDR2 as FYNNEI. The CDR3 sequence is CASSEARSNQPQHF. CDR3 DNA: TGTGCCAGCAGTGAAGCGCGGAGCAATCAGCCCCAGCATTTT. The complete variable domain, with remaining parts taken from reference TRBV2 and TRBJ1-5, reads EPEVTQTPSHQVTQMGQEVILRCVPISNHLYFYWYRQILGQKVEFLVSFYNNEISEKSEIFDDQFSVERPDGSNFTLKIRSTKLEDSAMYFCASSEARSNQPQHFGDGTRLSIL.

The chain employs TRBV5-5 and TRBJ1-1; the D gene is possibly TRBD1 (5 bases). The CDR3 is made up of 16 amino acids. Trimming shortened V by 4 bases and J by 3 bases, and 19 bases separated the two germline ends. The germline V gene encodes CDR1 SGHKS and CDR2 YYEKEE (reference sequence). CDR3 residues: CASSTTPRALDTEAFF. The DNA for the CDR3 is TGTGCCAGCAGCACTACCCCCAGGGCTCTGGACACTGAAGCTTTCTTT.

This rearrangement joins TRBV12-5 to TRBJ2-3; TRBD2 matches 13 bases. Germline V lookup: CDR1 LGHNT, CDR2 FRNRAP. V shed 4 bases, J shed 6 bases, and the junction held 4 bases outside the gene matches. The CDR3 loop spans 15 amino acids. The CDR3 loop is CASGSGLAGIDTQYF. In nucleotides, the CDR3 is TGTGCTAGTGGTTCGGGACTAGCGGGGATTGATACGCAGTATTTT.

CDR3 loop: CASSEYSANYGYTF. CDR3 in DNA: TGTGCCAGTAGTGAGTACAGTGCTAACTATGGCTACACCTTC. V is TRBV19 and J is TRBJ1-2; D unresolved. V lost 5 bases and J 0 bases, leaving 10 bases between the germline ends. CDR3 length: 14 residues. Germline assignment: CDR1 LNHDA and CDR2 SQIVND (reference sequence). Filled out from reference TRBV19 and TRBJ1-2, the complete variable domain reads DGGITQSPKYLFRKEGQNVTLSCEQNLNHDAMYWYRQDPGQGLRLIYYSQIVNDFQKGDIAEGYSVSREKKESFPLTVTSAQKNPTAFYLCASSEYSANYGYTFGSGTRLTVV.

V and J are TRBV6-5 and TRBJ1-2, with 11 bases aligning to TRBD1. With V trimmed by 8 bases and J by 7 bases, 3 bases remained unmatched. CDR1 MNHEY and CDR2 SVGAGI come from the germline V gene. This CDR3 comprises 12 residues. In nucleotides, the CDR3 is TGTGCCAGCGTCGGGACAGGGGGTGGCTACACCTTC. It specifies CASVGTGGGYTF.

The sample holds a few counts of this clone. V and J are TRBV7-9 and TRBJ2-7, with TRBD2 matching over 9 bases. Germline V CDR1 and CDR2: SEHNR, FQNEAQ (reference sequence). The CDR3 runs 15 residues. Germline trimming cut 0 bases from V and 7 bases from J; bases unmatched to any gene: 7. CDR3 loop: CASSLAAGGAAEQYF. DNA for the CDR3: TGTGCCAGCAGCTTAGCGGCGGGAGGGGCGGCTGAGCAGTACTTC. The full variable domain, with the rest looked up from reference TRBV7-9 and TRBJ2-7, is DTGVSQNPRHKITKRGQNVTFRCDPISEHNRLYWYRQTLGQGPEFLTYFQNEAQLEKSRLLSDRFSAERPKGSFSTLEIQRTEQGDSAMYLCASSLAAGGAAEQYFGPGTRLTVT.

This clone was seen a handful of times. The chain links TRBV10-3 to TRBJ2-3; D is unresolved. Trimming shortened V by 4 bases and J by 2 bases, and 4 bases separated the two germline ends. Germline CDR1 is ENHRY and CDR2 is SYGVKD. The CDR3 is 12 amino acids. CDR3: CAISAFTDTQYF. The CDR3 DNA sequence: TGTGCCATCAGTGCCTTCACAGATACGCAGTATTTT.

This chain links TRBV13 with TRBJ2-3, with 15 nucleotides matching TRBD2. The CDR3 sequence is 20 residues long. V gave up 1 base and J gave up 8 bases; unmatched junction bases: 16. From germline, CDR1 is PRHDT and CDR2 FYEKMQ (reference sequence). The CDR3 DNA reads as TGTGCCAGCAGCTTAGATCCGGGACTAGCGGGGGGCACGGCGTCGGTTACGCAGTATTTT. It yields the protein CASSLDPGLAGGTASVTQYF.

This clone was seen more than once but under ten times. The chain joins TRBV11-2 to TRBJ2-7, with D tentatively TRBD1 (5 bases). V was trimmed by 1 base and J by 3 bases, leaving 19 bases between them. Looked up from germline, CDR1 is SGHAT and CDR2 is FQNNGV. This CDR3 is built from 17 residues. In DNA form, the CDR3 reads TGTGCCAGCAGCTTAGGTGTCGGCAGGGATTTTGGCTACGAGCAGTACTTC. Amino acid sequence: CASSLGVGRDFGYEQYF.

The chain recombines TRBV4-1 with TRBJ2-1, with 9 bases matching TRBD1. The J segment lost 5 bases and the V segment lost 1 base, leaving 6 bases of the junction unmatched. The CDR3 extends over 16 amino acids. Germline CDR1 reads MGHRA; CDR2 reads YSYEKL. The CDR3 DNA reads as TGCGCCAGCAGCCAAGCCGCGGGACAGGGCAACAATGAGCAGTTCTTC. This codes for CASSQAAGQGNNEQFF.

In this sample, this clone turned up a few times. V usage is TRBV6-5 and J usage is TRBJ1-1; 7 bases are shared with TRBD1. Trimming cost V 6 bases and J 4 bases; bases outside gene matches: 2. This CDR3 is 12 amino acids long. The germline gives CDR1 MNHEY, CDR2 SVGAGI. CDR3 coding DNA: TGTGCCAGCAGCCAGGGGGGCACTGAAGCTTTCTTT. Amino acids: CASSQGGTEAFF.

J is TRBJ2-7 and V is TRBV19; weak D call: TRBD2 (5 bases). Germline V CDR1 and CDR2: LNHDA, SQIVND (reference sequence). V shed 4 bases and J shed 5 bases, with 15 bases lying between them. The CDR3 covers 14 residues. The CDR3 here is CASSTDLGGNEQYF. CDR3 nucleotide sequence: TGTGCCAGTAGTACGGACCTCGGAGGAAACGAGCAGTACTTC.

CDR3 coding DNA: TGTGCCAGCAGTCTTCTTGGGGCACGGATGAGCTACACCTTC. Its protein is CASSLLGARMSYTF. The chain carries TRBV6-6 and TRBJ1-2, with D perhaps TRBD1 (5 bases). V lost 5 bases and J lost 9, with 19 bases in between. The CDR3 spans 14 residues. Germline CDR1 is MNHNY and CDR2 is SVGAGI (reference sequence).

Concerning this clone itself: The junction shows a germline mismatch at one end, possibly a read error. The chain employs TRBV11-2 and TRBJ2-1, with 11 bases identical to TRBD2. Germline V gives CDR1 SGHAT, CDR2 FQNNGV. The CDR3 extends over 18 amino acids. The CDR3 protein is CANSFQLAGASSYNEQFF. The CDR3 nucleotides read TGTGCCAACAGCTTCCAACTAGCGGGAGCGAGCTCCTACAATGAGCAGTTCTTC.

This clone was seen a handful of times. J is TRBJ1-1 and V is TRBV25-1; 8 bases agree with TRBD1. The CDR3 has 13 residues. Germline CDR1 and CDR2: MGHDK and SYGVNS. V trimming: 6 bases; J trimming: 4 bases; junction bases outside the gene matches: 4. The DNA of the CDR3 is TGTGCCAGCAGCGCCACAGGGGGCACTGAAGCTTTCTTT. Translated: CASSATGGTEAFF.

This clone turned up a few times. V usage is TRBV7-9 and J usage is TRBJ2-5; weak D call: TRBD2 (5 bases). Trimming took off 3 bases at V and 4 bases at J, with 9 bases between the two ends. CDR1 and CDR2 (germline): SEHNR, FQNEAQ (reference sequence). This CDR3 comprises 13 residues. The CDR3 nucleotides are TGTGCCAGCAGCTTCCCGGGGATAGAGACCCAGTACTTC. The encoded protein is CASSFPGIETQYF. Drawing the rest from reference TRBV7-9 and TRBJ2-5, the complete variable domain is DTGVSQNPRHKITKRGQNVTFRCDPISEHNRLYWYRQTLGQGPEFLTYFQNEAQLEKSRLLSDRFSAERPKGSFSTLEIQRTEQGDSAMYLCASSFPGIETQYFGPGTRLLVL.

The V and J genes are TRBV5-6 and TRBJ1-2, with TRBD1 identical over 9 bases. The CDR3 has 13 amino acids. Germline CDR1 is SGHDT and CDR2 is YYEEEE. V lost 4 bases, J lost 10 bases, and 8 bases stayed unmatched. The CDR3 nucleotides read TGTGCCAGCAGCCTTGGAGACAGGGGGGACTACACCTTC. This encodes CASSLGDRGDYTF.

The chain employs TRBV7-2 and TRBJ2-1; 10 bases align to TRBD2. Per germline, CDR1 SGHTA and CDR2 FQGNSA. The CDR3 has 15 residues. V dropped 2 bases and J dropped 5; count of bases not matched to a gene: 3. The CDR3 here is CASSLLAGANNEQFF. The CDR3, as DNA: TGTGCCAGCAGCTTACTAGCGGGAGCGAACAATGAGCAGTTCTTC.

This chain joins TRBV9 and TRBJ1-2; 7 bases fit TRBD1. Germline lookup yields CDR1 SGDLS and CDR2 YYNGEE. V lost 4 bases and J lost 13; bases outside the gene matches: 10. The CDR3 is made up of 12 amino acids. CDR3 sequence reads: CASSLTGFFVTF. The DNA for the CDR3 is TGTGCCAGCAGCCTGACAGGGTTCTTTGTCACCTTC.

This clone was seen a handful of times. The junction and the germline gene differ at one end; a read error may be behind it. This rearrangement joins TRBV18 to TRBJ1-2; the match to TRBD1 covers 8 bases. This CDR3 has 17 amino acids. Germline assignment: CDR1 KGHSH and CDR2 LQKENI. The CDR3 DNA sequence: TGTGTCAGCTCACCACCTGATGGACAGGGAGATTCTTATGGCTACACCTTC. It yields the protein CVSSPPDGQGDSYGYTF.

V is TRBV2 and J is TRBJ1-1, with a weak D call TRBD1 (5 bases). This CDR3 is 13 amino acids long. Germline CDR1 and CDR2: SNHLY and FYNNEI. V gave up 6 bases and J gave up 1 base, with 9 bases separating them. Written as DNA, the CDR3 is TGTGCCAGCAGAAACACAGGGAACACTGAAGCTTTCTTT. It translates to CASRNTGNTEAFF.

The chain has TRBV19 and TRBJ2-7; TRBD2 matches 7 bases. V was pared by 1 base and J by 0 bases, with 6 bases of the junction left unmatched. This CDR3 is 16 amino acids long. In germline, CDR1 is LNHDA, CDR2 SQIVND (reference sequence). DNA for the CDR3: TGTGCCAGTAGTATAGCGGGAGGCCTCAGCTCCTACGAGCAGTACTTC. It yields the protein CASSIAGGLSSYEQYF.